These 32 T cell receptor beta chains were sequenced from one sample in a study of T cells after somatic rescue of genetic block. This table comes from immunoSEQ multiplex PCR, and its TCRdb copy is limited to in-frame clones, with some not included. Of about 13,000 clones listed, over 60% are singletons. The sample was peripheral blood mononuclear cells (PBMCs). The receptors here all came from a boy younger than 18.

The chain couples TRBV9 to TRBJ2-3; 8 bases line up with TRBD2. The V segment lost 4 bases and the J segment 2 bases; nucleotides outside the gene matches: 6. This CDR3 comprises 15 residues. The germline CDR1 and CDR2 sequences are SGDLS and YYNGEE. CDR3 bases: TGTGCCAGCAGCATCAGACTAGCGACCACAGATACGCAGTATTTT. This sequence encodes CASSIRLATTDTQYF.

The CDR3 nucleotides read TGTGCCAGCAGCCTAAGTTTTACGAACACTGAAGCTTTCTTT. Translating gives CASSLSFTNTEAFF. V is TRBV11-2 and J is TRBJ1-1, with D unresolved. Deletions cut 5 bases from V and 1 base from J, with 11 bases between. From germline, CDR1 is SGHAT and CDR2 FQNNGV. This CDR3 comprises 14 residues.

This clone is medium-sized within its sample. This chain uses TRBV5-1 with TRBJ2-5; 7 bases line up with TRBD1. J was trimmed by 2 bases and V by 2 bases; bases with no gene match: 6. This CDR3 is 15 amino acids long. Germline CDR1 is SGHRS and CDR2 is YFSETQ. The CDR3 coding sequence is TGCGCCAGCAGCTTCAGGGACAGTAATCAAGAGACCCAGTACTTC. This sequence encodes CASSFRDSNQETQYF.

The J gene is TRBJ1-4, the V gene TRBV19; D is unresolved. Between the trimmed V and J ends, which lost 7 bases and 0 bases, there was a span of 12 bases. Germline CDR1 reads LNHDA; CDR2 reads SQIVND (reference sequence). The CDR3 sequence is 15 residues long. CDR3 amino acids: CASNTGAATNEKLFF. CDR3 DNA sequence: TGTGCCAGTAACACGGGAGCTGCAACTAATGAAAAACTGTTTTTT.

This clone was detected only once. This rearrangement joins TRBV6-5 to TRBJ1-4; no definite D call. CDR3 length: 14 residues. Trimming stripped 2 bases from V and 2 bases from J, with 6 bases between. The germline gives CDR1 MNHEY, CDR2 SVGAGI. DNA for the CDR3: TGTGCCAGCAGTTACGAGGGTACTAATGAAAAACTGTTTTTT. Its translation is CASSYEGTNEKLFF.

The chain uses TRBV11-2 and TRBJ2-1, with 12 bases identical to TRBD2. CDR1 is SGHAT, CDR2 FQNNGV, per germline. The CDR3 totals 18 residues. The V and J ends lost 2 bases and 4 bases, in that order; junction bases with no gene match: 9. The chain's CDR3 is CASSLSPTSGGPYNEQFF. CDR3 sequence (DNA): TGTGCCAGCAGCTTAAGTCCAACTAGCGGGGGGCCATACAATGAGCAGTTCTTC.

The chain has TRBV2 and TRBJ2-2; D gene unclear. The CDR3 loop spans 11 amino acids. Germline values: CDR1 SNHLY, CDR2 FYNNEI. Trimming removed 4 bases at V and 5 bases at J, with 2 bases between. CDR3 bases: TGTGCCAGCAGTGTGACCGGGGAGCTGTTTTTT. Translation gives CASSVTGELFF.

This clone was detected a few times. The gene calls are TRBV27 and TRBJ2-7, with 12 bases fitting TRBD2. V gave up 4 bases and J gave up 10 bases; unmatched junction bases: 11. Germline V gene sequence: CDR1 MNHEY, CDR2 SMNVEV (reference sequence). The CDR3 spans 15 residues. The CDR3 here is CASSSYLTSGRLQYF. CDR3 DNA sequence: TGTGCCAGCAGTTCCTACCTGACTAGCGGGAGACTCCAGTACTTC.

V and J are TRBV5-1 and TRBJ2-1; the match to TRBD2 covers 8 bases. Germline values: CDR1 SGHRS, CDR2 YFSETQ. The CDR3 consists of 18 residues. V gave up 2 bases and J gave up 0 bases; unmatched junction bases: 10. The CDR3 nucleotides are TGCGCCAGCAGCTTCGACAGCCTAGCGGGTAGCTCCTACAATGAGCAGTTCTTC. Amino acid sequence: CASSFDSLAGSSYNEQFF.

This rearrangement joins TRBV19 to TRBJ2-5; D is undetermined. The germline V gene encodes CDR1 LNHDA and CDR2 SQIVND (reference sequence). The CDR3 covers 11 residues. Trimming removed 5 bases at V and 3 bases at J, with 4 bases between. CDR3 DNA sequence: TGTGCCAGTAGTGTCAAAGAGACCCAGTACTTC. Its protein product is CASSVKETQYF.

The chain is built from TRBV30 and TRBJ2-7, with 8 positions matching TRBD1. This CDR3 has 15 amino acids. V shed 0 bases and J 3 bases; nucleotides not matched to a gene: 7. Germline CDR1 GTSNPN, CDR2 SVGIG (reference sequence). In DNA form, the CDR3 reads TGTGCCTGGAGTGTCCTTGGACAGGGAAACTACGAGCAGTACTTC. Translation gives CAWSVLGQGNYEQYF.

V gene TRBV10-3 combines with J gene TRBJ2-6, with D hard to call. Germline V gene data show CDR1 as ENHRY and CDR2 as SYGVKD. V was pared by 2 bases and J by 4 bases, with 6 bases between. The CDR3 extends over 14 amino acids. CDR3 in DNA: TGTGCCATCAGTGAGGGCGCGGGGGCCAACGTCCTGACTTTC. Translated, it gives CAISEGAGANVLTF.

This chain links TRBV19 with TRBJ1-3; D unclear. This CDR3 is built from 15 residues. Trimming took 7 bases from V and 0 from J, leaving 13 bases between them. Per germline, CDR1 LNHDA and CDR2 SQIVND (reference sequence). CDR3 sequence reads: CASTDRPLSGNTIYF. In DNA, the CDR3 is TGTGCCAGTACCGATCGTCCCCTCTCTGGAAACACCATATATTTT.

This rearrangement joins TRBV6-5 to TRBJ1-4, with unresolved D. This CDR3 is 14 amino acids long. V lost 6 bases to trimming and J lost 5 bases, with 13 bases between them. Germline CDR1 reads MNHEY; CDR2 reads SVGAGI. As DNA, the CDR3 is TGTGCCAGCAGGCGTCGAGGACGGAATGAAAAACTGTTTTTT. Protein product: CASRRRGRNEKLFF.

V usage is TRBV6-6 and J usage is TRBJ2-7; 7 bases agree with TRBD1. The trim removed 7 bases at V and 4 bases at J, leaving 10 bases unmatched. Germline lookup yields CDR1 MNHNY and CDR2 SVGAGI (reference sequence). CDR3 length equals 14 residues. The CDR3 sequence: CASTRDSTSYEQYF. The CDR3 nucleotides read TGTGCCAGCACCCGGGACAGCACATCATACGAGCAGTACTTC.

The chain links TRBV19 to TRBJ1-6, with TRBD1 identical over 8 bases. J was trimmed by 6 bases and V by 5 bases; bases with no gene match: 6. This CDR3 is 15 amino acids long. Germline CDR1 is LNHDA and CDR2 is SQIVND (reference sequence). The DNA of the CDR3 is TGTGCCAGTAGTGTACGACAGGGGCGTAATTCACCCCTCCACTTT. It specifies CASSVRQGRNSPLHF.

The rearrangement links TRBV6-6 to TRBJ1-4, with 8 bases that match TRBD1. The CDR3 runs to 15 residues. Germline assignment: CDR1 MNHNY and CDR2 SVGAGI (reference sequence). J gave up 5 bases and V 0 bases, and 2 bases lay outside the gene matches. CDR3 residues: CASSYSRQGNEKLFF. The DNA of the CDR3 is TGTGCCAGCAGTTACTCGAGACAGGGGAATGAAAAACTGTTTTTT.

In DNA form, the CDR3 reads TGTGCCAGTAGTATAGTGGCAGGAGTAATATACAATGAGCAGTTCTTC. Protein sequence: CASSIVAGVIYNEQFF. The chain joins TRBV19 to TRBJ2-1; D gene ambiguous. Germline lookup yields CDR1 LNHDA and CDR2 SQIVND (reference sequence). This CDR3 has 16 residues. Trimming cost V 1 base and J 4 bases, with 14 bases left between them. Full variable domain (missing parts from reference TRBV19 and TRBJ2-1): DGGITQSPKYLFRKEGQNVTLSCEQNLNHDAMYWYRQDPGQGLRLIYYSQIVNDFQKGDIAEGYSVSREKKESFPLTVTSAQKNPTAFYLCASSIVAGVIYNEQFFGPGTRLTVL.

The rearrangement uses TRBV18 and TRBJ2-2; D unclear. The germline gives CDR1 KGHSH, CDR2 LQKENI. Trimming pared 2 bases from V and 4 bases from J, leaving 14 bases between. The length of the CDR3 is 16 residues. CDR3 DNA: TGTGCCAGCTCACCAAGCCTGCCACGAGGCACCGGGGAGCTGTTTTTT. Translation: CASSPSLPRGTGELFF.

This clone was counted a single time. The chain combines TRBV19 with TRBJ1-1; D ambiguous. This CDR3 is 14 amino acids long. V lost 1 base and J lost 8, with 14 bases in between. From germline, CDR1 is LNHDA and CDR2 SQIVND (reference sequence). CDR3 DNA sequence: TGTGCCAGTAGTATAGTAGACACTTTTCGGGAAGCTTTCTTT. Residues: CASSIVDTFREAFF.

V is TRBV5-4 and J is TRBJ2-7, with D unresolved. The ends were cut back, 4 bases at V and 1 base at J, with 9 bases in the middle. This CDR3 comprises 13 residues. Germline V gives CDR1 SGHNT, CDR2 YYREEE (reference sequence). CDR3 loop: CASSRGKSYEQYF. The CDR3 DNA reads as TGTGCCAGCAGCCGTGGGAAGTCCTACGAGCAGTACTTC.

This clone was seen only a few times. The chain employs TRBV5-4 and TRBJ2-1, with 8 bases lining up with TRBD2. With V trimmed by 2 bases and J by 2 bases, 9 bases remained unmatched. CDR1 and CDR2 from the germline V gene are SGHNT and YYREEE (reference sequence). The CDR3 has 17 amino acids. CDR3 sequence (DNA): TGTGCCAGCAGCTTCTCGATCAGCGGGGGCACCTACAATGAGCAGTTCTTC. Translation gives CASSFSISGGTYNEQFF.

The V and J genes are TRBV5-1 and TRBJ2-7; 7 bases agree with TRBD1. The V segment lost 2 bases and the J segment 3 bases; nucleotides outside the gene matches: 2. Germline-derived CDR1 and CDR2 are SGHRS and YFSETQ. The CDR3 runs 13 residues. This CDR3 reads CASSLTGVYEQYF. CDR3 sequence (DNA): TGCGCCAGCAGCTTAACAGGGGTCTACGAGCAGTACTTC.

V and J are TRBV9 and TRBJ2-7, with D uncertain. Germline CDR1 is SGDLS and CDR2 is YYNGEE. The CDR3 runs 13 residues. V lost 1 base and J 4 bases, leaving 9 bases between the germline ends. This CDR3 is CASSVTTAYEQYF. CDR3 in DNA: TGTGCCAGCAGCGTAACGACGGCATACGAGCAGTACTTC.

This clone was seen more than once but under ten times. This CDR3 reads CASSLVRGTYEQYF. As DNA, the CDR3 is TGCGCCAGCAGCTTGGTACGGGGAACCTACGAGCAGTACTTC. This chain connects TRBV5-1 to TRBJ2-7, with a tentative D call TRBD2 (5 bases). CDR1 is SGHRS, CDR2 YFSETQ, per germline. There are 14 residues in the CDR3. V lost 0 bases, J lost 2 bases, and 9 bases lay in between.

The chain combines TRBV5-1 with TRBJ1-3; weak D call: TRBD1 (5 bases). CDR1 is SGHRS and CDR2 is YFSETQ in the germline V gene. CDR3 size: 16 residues. V lost 0 bases to trimming and J lost 4 bases, with 14 bases between them. CDR3 sequence reads: CASSLVVQGGGNTIYF. Here the CDR3 DNA reads TGCGCCAGCAGCTTGGTGGTGCAGGGAGGAGGAAACACCATATATTTT.

The rearrangement uses TRBV6-5 and TRBJ2-4; a weak D match, TRBD1 (5 bases). Germline CDR1 reads MNHEY; CDR2 reads SVGAGI. Trimming took 10 bases from V and 8 from J, leaving 12 bases between them. This CDR3 comprises 11 residues. The CDR3 coding sequence is TGTGCCATTTCGGACAAGGACATTCAGTACTTC. It is translated as CAISDKDIQYF.

The chain recombines TRBV28 with TRBJ2-7; D not resolved. Trimming removed 0 bases at V and 6 bases at J, with 12 bases between. The germline V gene has CDR1 MDHEN and CDR2 SYDVKM. This CDR3 contains 14 residues. In nucleotides, the CDR3 is TGTGCCAGCAGTTTATGGACCATCTTCCGCGAGCAGTACTTC. Translated, it gives CASSLWTIFREQYF. The variable domain in full, completed from reference TRBV28 and TRBJ2-7, reads DVKVTQSSRYLVKRTGEKVFLECVQDMDHENMFWYRQDPGLGLRLIYFSYDVKMKEKGDIPEGYSVSREKKERFSLILESASTNQTSMYLCASSLWTIFREQYFGPGTRLTVT.

This clone was detected a few times. The sample has other DNA sequences that encode this CDR3 too. The chain has TRBV2 and TRBJ2-5; the D is unclear. CDR1 and CDR2 (germline): SNHLY, FYNNEI. V dropped 1 base and J dropped 4 bases, with 1 base sitting between them. The CDR3 covers 11 residues. The CDR3 sequence: CASSEGETQYF. CDR3 bases: TGTGCCAGCAGTGAAGGAGAGACCCAGTACTTC.

The V and J genes are TRBV28 and TRBJ2-3; a possible D gene is TRBD2 (6 bases). V gave up 2 bases and J gave up 6 bases, with 12 bases separating them. CDR1 is MDHEN and CDR2 is SYDVKM in the germline V gene. The CDR3 has 14 residues. CDR3 region: CASSLGGIQDTQYF. CDR3 coding DNA: TGTGCCAGCAGTTTAGGAGGGATACAGGATACGCAGTATTTT. Looking up the rest from reference TRBV28 and TRBJ2-3 gives the full variable domain: DVKVTQSSRYLVKRTGEKVFLECVQDMDHENMFWYRQDPGLGLRLIYFSYDVKMKEKGDIPEGYSVSREKKERFSLILESASTNQTSMYLCASSLGGIQDTQYFGPGTRLTVL.

This clone was found once. CDR3 loop: CASSRPPTDTQYF. The DNA of the CDR3 is TGTGCCAGCAGCCGGCCCCCCACAGATACGCAGTATTTT. This chain connects TRBV27 to TRBJ2-3; D call uncertain. CDR3 length: 13 residues. Germline assignment: CDR1 MNHEY and CDR2 SMNVEV (reference sequence). V lost 6 bases to trimming and J lost 2 bases, with 9 bases between them.

The rearrangement uses TRBV6-6 and TRBJ2-1; 7 bases line up with TRBD1. CDR1 MNHNY and CDR2 SVGAGI come from the germline V gene (reference sequence). The CDR3 spans 15 residues. The trim removed 5 bases at V and 7 bases at J, leaving 11 bases unmatched. Here the CDR3 reads CASSVLAGGSNEQFF. The CDR3 DNA is TGTGCCAGCAGTGTTTTGGCAGGGGGTTCGAATGAGCAGTTCTTC.